This TCR beta chain was documented in a study (dated by TCRdb to 2022 to 2024). General study outcomes and caveats: Further investigation, including longitudinal sampling and assessment of a control group, is stated by the authors to be required.

Clipping removes 5 bases from V and 3 bases from J, with 3 as the unmatched junction base count. The germline V gene (reference sequence) yields MNHEY for CDR1 and SMNVEV for CDR2. The CDR3 runs 14 residues from the cysteine to the phenylalanine. Only the CDR3 DNA stays, 42 bases, in frame from base 1. Turning to this clone: There is no known antigen for this receptor. Base qualities are missing; no much larger clone stands one base away.

PBMCs were separated from peripheral blood, and TCR beta sequencing was performed on genomic DNA obtained from unsorted PBMCs. TCR beta chain repertoires were profiled by survey-level sequencing on the immunoSEQ platform. In the paper's pipeline: CDR3 amino acid length spectratypes and V-J pairing frequencies were compared, and repertoire diversity was measured with the inverse Simpson index. TCR beta CDR3 sequences were matched against VDJdb to annotate clonotypes specific to SARS-CoV-2, CMV, influenza A and EBV. The table comes from immuneACCESS by way of TCRdb, which keeps in-frame sequences with V and J called. Part of the clones is missing from these tables; in studies checked, under half for an unresolved V gene and the rest for unknown reasons. That table supplies the V and J calls and clone size; D and trimming were determined from the DNA. A total of approximately 70,000 clones appear in this sample, around 93% of them only once. The ten most abundant clones make up less than 4.5% of the sample.

This clonotype was sampled from a man in his forties with rheumatoid arthritis. The sequence joins TRBV27 to TRBJ1-4; the junction holds 7 bases that match TRBD1. The sequenced sample was PBMCs. CDR3 loop: CASSEGASNEKLFF. The base sequence is TGTGCCAGCAGTGAGGGGGCATCTAATGAAAAACTGTTTTTT. Outside the CDR3, residues come from the reference TRBV27 and TRBJ1-4 proteins, so the full variable domain is: EAQVTQNPRYLITVTGKKLTVTCSQNMNHEYMSWYRQDPGLGLRQIYYSMNVEVTDKGDVPEGYKVSRKEKRNFPLILESPSPNQTSLYFCASSEGASNEKLFFGSGTQLSVL.